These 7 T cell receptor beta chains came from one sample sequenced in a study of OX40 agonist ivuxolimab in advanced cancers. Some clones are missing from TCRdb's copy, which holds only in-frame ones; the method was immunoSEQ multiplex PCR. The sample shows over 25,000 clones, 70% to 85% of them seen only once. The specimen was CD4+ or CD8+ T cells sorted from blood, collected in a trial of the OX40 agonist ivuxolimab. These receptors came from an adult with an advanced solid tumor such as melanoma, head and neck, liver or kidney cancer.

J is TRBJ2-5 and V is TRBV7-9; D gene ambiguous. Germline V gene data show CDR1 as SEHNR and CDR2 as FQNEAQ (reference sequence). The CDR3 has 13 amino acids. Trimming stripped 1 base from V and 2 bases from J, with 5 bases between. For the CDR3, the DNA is TGTGCCAGCAGCTTAGTTGGTCAAGAGACCCAGTACTTC. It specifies CASSLVGQETQYF.

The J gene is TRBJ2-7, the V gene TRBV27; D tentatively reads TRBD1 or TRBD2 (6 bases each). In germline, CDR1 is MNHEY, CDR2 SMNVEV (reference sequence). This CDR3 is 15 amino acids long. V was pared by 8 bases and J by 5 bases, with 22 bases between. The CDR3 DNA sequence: TGTGCCAGCCAAGTAGCGGTGACGGGGGCCAACGAGCAGTACTTC. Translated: CASQVAVTGANEQYF.

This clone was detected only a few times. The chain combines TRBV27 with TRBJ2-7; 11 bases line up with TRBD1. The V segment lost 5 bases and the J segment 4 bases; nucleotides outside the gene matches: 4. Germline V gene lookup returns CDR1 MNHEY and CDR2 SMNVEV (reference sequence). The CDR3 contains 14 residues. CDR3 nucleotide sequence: TGTGCCAGCAGTGGAGGGACAGGGGGGTACGAGCAGTACTTC. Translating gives CASSGGTGGYEQYF.

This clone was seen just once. The DNA of the CDR3 is TGTGCCAGCAGCTTAGCTGTCAGCACAGATACGCAGTATTTT. This sequence encodes CASSLAVSTDTQYF. The rearrangement joins TRBV7-9 to TRBJ2-3, with D uncertain. V lost 0 bases, J lost 0 bases, and 4 bases lay in between. The length of the CDR3 is 14 residues. Germline V lookup: CDR1 SEHNR, CDR2 FQNEAQ (reference sequence).

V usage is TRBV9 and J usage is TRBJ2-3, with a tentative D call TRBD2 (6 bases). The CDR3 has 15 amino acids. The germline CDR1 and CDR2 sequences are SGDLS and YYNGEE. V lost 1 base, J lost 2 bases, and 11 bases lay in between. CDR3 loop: CASSVLASDTDTQYF. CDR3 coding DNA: TGTGCCAGCAGCGTATTGGCTAGCGACACAGATACGCAGTATTTT.

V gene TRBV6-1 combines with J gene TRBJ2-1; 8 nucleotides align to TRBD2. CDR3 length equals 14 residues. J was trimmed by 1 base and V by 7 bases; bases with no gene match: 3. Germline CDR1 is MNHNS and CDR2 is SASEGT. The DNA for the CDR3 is TGTGCCAGCACAATAGCGGGGTCCTACAATGAGCAGTTCTTC. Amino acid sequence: CASTIAGSYNEQFF.

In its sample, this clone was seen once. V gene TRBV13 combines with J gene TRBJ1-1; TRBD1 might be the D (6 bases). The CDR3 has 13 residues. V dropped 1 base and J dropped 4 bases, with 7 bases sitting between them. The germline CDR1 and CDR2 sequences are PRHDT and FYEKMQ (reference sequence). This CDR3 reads CASSLEQGTEAFF. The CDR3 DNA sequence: TGTGCCAGCAGCTTAGAACAGGGCACTGAAGCTTTCTTT.